This entry features one T cell receptor beta chain sequence. This specimen belongs to a study of technical replicates of blood from several donors. Profiling relied on immunoSEQ multiplex PCR, and the TCRdb table lists in-frame clones only, not all of them. The data hold about 76,000 clones, with roughly nine tenths observed a single time. Sequenced sample: T cells isolated from PBMCs. The clonotype was recovered from a human donor in good health.

The CDR3 DNA reads TGTGCCAGCAGCGTAGGCGGGAGGGCCTACGAGCAGTACTTC. Protein product: CASSVGGRAYEQYF. The rearrangement uses TRBV9 and TRBJ2-7; TRBD2 matches at 9 bases. Germline V gene lookup returns CDR1 SGDLS and CDR2 YYNGEE. This CDR3 has 14 amino acids. Trimming took 0 bases from V and 2 from J; bases not matched to a gene: 0.